This T cell receptor beta chain was sequenced during a study of blood T cell repertoires in COVID-19. V was shortened by 0 bases and J by 5 bases, with 8 bases between the two germline ends. The CDR3 is 13 residues long. Germline V CDR1 and CDR2: SGHDT, YYEEEE. Repertoires were generated with immunoSEQ multiplex PCR, while TCRdb's copy carries only in-frame clones and drops some. The sample carries some 200,000 clones, 80% to 90% recorded once. The V call is TRBV5-6, the J call TRBJ1-2; D is unresolved. The source is a man between 40 and 49 years old who had recovered from COVID-19. Sequencing used PBMCs or T cells enriched from blood (not recorded which). CDR3 nucleotide sequence: TGTGCCAGCAGCTTGGAAGTACTTTATGGCTACACCTTC. Its translation is CASSLEVLYGYTF.